The clone carrying this TCR beta chain has a single count. Antigen: not known. These data originate in a study of T cells in localized non-small cell lung cancer. The CDR3 has 15 residues. V shed 2 bases, J shed 6 bases, and the junction held 11 bases outside the gene matches. Germline V lookup: CDR1 GTSNPN, CDR2 SVGIG (reference sequence). TCRdb's copy holds only in-frame clones and misses some; the assay was immunoSEQ multiplex PCR. The sample contains 8,500 or so clones, more than 75% of which appear only once. Findings and caveats of the study: Tumor samples were not multi-region, leaving intratumor heterogeneity unexcluded. Exceeding tumor, uninvolved adjacent lung had the highest T cell clonality. Median detection of top 100 tumor clones in adjacent lung was over 45 clones. The study linked higher blood T cell density to longer overall survival.

This chain connects TRBV30 to TRBJ2-7; 9 bases line up with TRBD1. Material: peripheral blood, obtained before any cancer treatment. This receptor was identified in a male donor at least 60 years old with stage III lung adenocarcinoma. CDR3: CAWSPKGQGPVEQYF. CDR3 in DNA: TGTGCCTGGAGTCCGAAGGGACAGGGACCCGTCGAGCAGTACTTC.